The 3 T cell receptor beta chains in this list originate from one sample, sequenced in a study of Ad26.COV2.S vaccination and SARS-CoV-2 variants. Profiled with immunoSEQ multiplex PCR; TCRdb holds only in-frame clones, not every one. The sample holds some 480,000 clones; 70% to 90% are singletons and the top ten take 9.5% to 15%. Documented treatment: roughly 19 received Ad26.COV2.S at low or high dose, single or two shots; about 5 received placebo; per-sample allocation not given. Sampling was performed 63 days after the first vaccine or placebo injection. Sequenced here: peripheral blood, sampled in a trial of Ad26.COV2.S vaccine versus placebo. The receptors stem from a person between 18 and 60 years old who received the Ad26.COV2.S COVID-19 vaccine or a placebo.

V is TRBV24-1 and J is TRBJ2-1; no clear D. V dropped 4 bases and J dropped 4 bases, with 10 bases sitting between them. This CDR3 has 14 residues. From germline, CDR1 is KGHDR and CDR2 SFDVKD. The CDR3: CATSDFGPYNEQFF. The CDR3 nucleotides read TGTGCCACCAGTGACTTCGGACCTTACAATGAGCAGTTCTTC.

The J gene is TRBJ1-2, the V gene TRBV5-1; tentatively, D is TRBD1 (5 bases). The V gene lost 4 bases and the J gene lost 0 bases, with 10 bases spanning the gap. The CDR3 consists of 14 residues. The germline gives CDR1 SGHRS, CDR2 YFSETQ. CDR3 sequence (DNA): TGCGCCAGCAGCACGGGACCTACTAACTATGGCTACACCTTC. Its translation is CASSTGPTNYGYTF.

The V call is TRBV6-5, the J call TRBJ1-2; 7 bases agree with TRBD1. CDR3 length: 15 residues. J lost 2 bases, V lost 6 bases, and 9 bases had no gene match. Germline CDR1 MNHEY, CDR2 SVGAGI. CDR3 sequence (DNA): TGTGCCAGCAGGGTGACAGGGTTGGACAACTATGGCTACACCTTC. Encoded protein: CASRVTGLDNYGYTF.